This T cell receptor (beta chain) was captured by sequencing in a study of blood T cell repertoires in COVID-19. Whole-study context: Collection of acute and convalescent COVID-19 samples took place in the United States, Italy and Spain. Nucleic acid was either cDNA or gDNA, and it came from T cells, B-cell-depleted T cells, or PBMCs.

Germline CDR1 and CDR2: SGHDT and YYEEEE. J was trimmed by 6 bases and V by 1 base; bases with no gene match: 5. CDR3 length equals 14 residues. In the source study's methods: From reference gene primer amplification, estimates of nucleated cell counts were derived. The method was immunoSEQ multiplex PCR; TCRdb's version includes in-frame clones alone and lacks a portion of them. V, J and clone size derive from that table, while D and trimming were established from the DNA sequence. The sample comprises approximately 90,000 clones, 80% of which are singletons, and about a fifth rests with the top ten.

This TCR was sampled from a woman over 75 with acute or convalescent COVID-19. Sequencing was done on a sample of peripheral blood. The chain uses TRBV5-6 and TRBJ2-7; 9 bases match TRBD2. The CDR3 bases are TGTGCCAGCAGCTTGTTCGGGGGACTAGCCGAGCAGTACTTC. Encoded protein: CASSLFGGLAEQYF.